The 7 T cell receptor beta chains reported below all come from one sample, sequenced in a study of cytomegalovirus exposure and HLA in healthy donors. The PCR made use of 60 Vbeta and 13 Jbeta primers. Sequenced by immunoSEQ multiplex PCR; TCRdb stores in-frame clones only, minus some. The table records around 130,000 clones, approximately 75% of them present only once. The sequenced sample was PBMCs. These receptors originate from a man aged 40-49 years in good health and CMV-seronegative.

The chain has TRBV25-1 and TRBJ2-3, with D hard to call. Looked up from germline, CDR1 is MGHDK and CDR2 is SYGVNS. V gave up 7 bases and J gave up 4 bases, with 15 bases separating them. The length of the CDR3 is 14 residues. CDR3 sequence reads: CASTPSVGADTQYF. The DNA for the CDR3 is TGTGCCAGCACCCCGAGTGTGGGCGCAGATACGCAGTATTTT.

The CDR3 bases are TGTGCCAGCAGCCCGTGGACAGGGACAGATACGCAGTATTTT. This codes for CASSPWTGTDTQYF. This sequence joins TRBV7-9 and TRBJ2-3; 8 nucleotides agree with TRBD1. This CDR3 has 14 residues. J was trimmed by 3 bases and V by 5 bases; bases with no gene match: 4. Germline CDR1 SEHNR, CDR2 FQNEAQ (reference sequence).

With respect to this clone: The junction differs from germline at one of its ends, possibly a read error. The V call is TRBV7-9, the J call TRBJ2-5; 7 bases agree with TRBD1. The CDR3 covers 16 residues. Germline V gives CDR1 SEHNR, CDR2 FQNEAQ (reference sequence). The CDR3 DNA reads as TGTTCCAGCAGCTTAGGGGGCAGGGGTCGGTGGGAGACCCAGTACTTC. This codes for CSSSLGGRGRWETQYF.

The chain combines TRBV5-4 with TRBJ2-1; 8 nucleotides line up with TRBD1. V was clipped by 4 bases and J by 4 bases; unmatched bases: 13. This CDR3 has 17 residues. In germline, CDR1 is SGHNT, CDR2 YYREEE (reference sequence). This CDR3 reads CASSPPPTGAYYNEQFF. CDR3 in DNA: TGTGCCAGCAGCCCCCCGCCGACAGGGGCATATTACAATGAGCAGTTCTTC. Together with reference TRBV5-4 and TRBJ2-1, the CDR3 gives the full variable domain: ETGVTQSPTHLIKTRGQQVTLRCSSQSGHNTVSWYQQALGQGPQFIFQYYREEENGRGNFPPRFSGLQFPNYSSELNVNALELDDSALYLCASSPPPTGAYYNEQFFGPGTRLTVL.

The V and J genes are TRBV4-2 and TRBJ2-3, with 10 bases fitting TRBD2. The CDR3 totals 20 residues. After removal of 1 base from V and 0 bases from J, the junction contained 13 bases not matched to a gene. Germline lookup yields CDR1 LGHNA and CDR2 YNFKEQ. CDR3 in amino acids: CASSQVSGTSDFTSTDTQYF. CDR3 coding DNA: TGTGCCAGCAGCCAAGTTTCCGGGACTAGCGACTTTACTAGCACAGATACGCAGTATTTT.

The V call is TRBV6-5, the J call TRBJ2-5; 7 bases are a match to TRBD2. Germline CDR1 reads MNHEY; CDR2 reads SVGAGI. The CDR3 spans 14 residues. Trimming cost V 6 bases and J 2 bases; bases outside gene matches: 6. CDR3 region: CASSMQGGQETQYF. The CDR3 DNA reads TGTGCCAGCAGCATGCAGGGAGGGCAAGAGACCCAGTACTTC.

The chain combines TRBV1 with TRBJ2-5; the D call in the table, TRBD1, was not verified against the DNA. TRBV1 is classified as a pseudogene. There are 13 residues in the CDR3. The CDR3: CTSSLTGQETQYF. In DNA form, the CDR3 reads TGCACCAGCAGCCTTACAGGCCAAGAGACCCAGTACTTC.